This is a list of T cell receptor beta chains from one sample in a study of response to subunit inactivated influenza vaccine. TCRdb re-called the RT-PCR reads with MiXCR, one entry per CDR3 protein. The repertoire holds a few hundred thousand distinct CDR3 sequences, with 14% as singletons. The specimen was PBMCs from blood, collected 12 days after vaccination. All receptors derive from a man in his fifties who received an inactivated influenza vaccine. CDR3s include the opening cysteine and the closing phenylalanine or tryptophan. The order of the fields is D gene, V gene, clone size, J gene, CDR3 protein. The D gene is left open where the match is weak. Clone size is not always given. Where it is, it says once, few, many or a class for expanded clones.

TRBD1,TRBV9,few,TRBJ1-2,CASSMGQPGYGYTF
TRBD2,TRBV29-1,many,TRBJ2-1,CSVEGGGRISYNEQFF
NA,TRBV30,NA,TRBJ1-1,CALRTANTEAFF
NA,TRBV5-6,NA,TRBJ2-3,CASRWGGRSTDTQYF
TRBD2,TRBV6-2/TRBV6-3,many,TRBJ2-5,CAGGLAAEETQYF
TRBD2,TRBV6-1,few,TRBJ2-3,CASSQATSGTLDTQYF
TRBD1,TRBV6-5,NA,TRBJ2-3,CASSSRYRGHRTDTQYF
TRBD1,TRBV7-2,NA,TRBJ1-2,CASSRRTGENYGYTF
NA,TRBV4-2,NA,TRBJ1-5,CASSQDRQGNQPQHF
NA,TRBV29-1,NA,TRBJ2-7,CSVAGYEQYF
TRBD1,TRBV5-6,NA,TRBJ1-2,CASSLAGQGLANYGYTF
TRBD1,TRBV29-1,few,TRBJ2-5,CSVGGTGGAETQYF
NA,TRBV20-1,few,TRBJ2-1,CSASGRGGGFNEQFF
NA,TRBV7-2,NA,TRBJ2-3,CASSQTSIGTDTQYF
NA,TRBV6-2/TRBV6-3,NA,TRBJ2-2,CADLDHWAKEDTGELFF
TRBD2,TRBV20-1,NA,TRBJ2-1,CSARGPGLAGGSSYNEQFF
TRBD1,TRBV5-1,NA,TRBJ2-1,CASSLAGGRGQMRSYNEQFF
TRBD2,TRBV20-1,few,TRBJ2-1,CSARDPRGGGDEQFF
NA,TRBV27,few,TRBJ2-3,CASSLRHTDTQYF
TRBD1,TRBV5-4,NA,TRBJ2-5,CASSPGTDKETQYF
TRBD1,TRBV27,few,TRBJ2-5,CASSRTGTGGARKETQYF
NA,TRBV29-1,many,TRBJ1-1,CSAIQGDTEAFF
NA,TRBV6-1,few,TRBJ1-1,CASSTRGAKNTEAFF
TRBD2,TRBV9,few,TRBJ2-7,CASSPRLAGGLYGQQYF
NA,TRBV5-6,many,TRBJ2-5,CASSRELVETQYF
TRBD2,TRBV20-1,many,TRBJ2-3,CSASIAGALDTQYF
NA,TRBV4-1,few,TRBJ2-7,CASSMGPGDPLYEQYF
NA,TRBV28,few,TRBJ1-2,CASSSGTFNYGYTF
NA,TRBV7-9,few,TRBJ2-7,CASSLARGQGNYEQYF
TRBD1,TRBV4-2,few,TRBJ2-2,CASSQDIGRGQFGELFF
TRBD1,TRBV10-2,few,TRBJ2-7,CASSESETGTYEQYF
NA,TRBV4-1,few,TRBJ2-7,CASSPSGVLLYEQYF
NA,TRBV29-1,few,TRBJ2-5,CSVDIVETQYF
NA,TRBV7-2,NA,TRBJ2-2,CASTLRRVGELFF
NA,TRBV7-2,few,TRBJ1-5,CASSVGGTRNQPQHF